This T cell receptor (beta chain) was captured by sequencing in a study of T cell responses to AZD1222 COVID-19 vaccine. Study outcomes and limitations: A mostly white British donor set with more females was recruited, and clonal diversity was possibly underestimated. The repertoires were collected only after the peak T cell response. Regions 160-218 and 743-854 held dominance among vaccine-associated CD4 TCRs, which spanned spike.

With regard to this clone: Its antigen is undetermined.

Deletions cut 4 bases from V and 0 bases from J, with 15 bases between. Germline loops: CDR1 SEHNR, CDR2 FQNEAQ (reference sequence). The CDR3 has 16 residues. Produced via immunoSEQ multiplex PCR; TCRdb's table is partial and in-frame only. Here the sample spans over 20,000 clones, approximately 88% being singletons. The TCR sequence derives from an adult who received the AZD1222 COVID-19 vaccine. The genes are TRBV7-9 and TRBJ2-5; maybe TRBD1 (6 bases). Sequencing used peripheral blood, obtained 28 days after the second AZD1222 dose. CDR3 sequence (DNA): TGTGCCAGCAGCTCCCGAAGGACAGCTCACCAAGAGACCCAGTACTTC. Its protein is CASSSRRTAHQETQYF. The full variable domain, completed using reference TRBV7-9 and TRBJ2-5, is DTGVSQNPRHKITKRGQNVTFRCDPISEHNRLYWYRQTLGQGPEFLTYFQNEAQLEKSRLLSDRFSAERPKGSFSTLEIQRTEQGDSAMYLCASSSRRTAHQETQYFGPGTRLLVL.